The rows below give T cell receptor beta chains drawn from one sample of a study of preoperative IRX-2 immunotherapy in early breast cancer. Sequencing was performed with immunoSEQ multiplex PCR; in TCRdb, only in-frame clones are kept and a portion is missing. Among fewer than 25,000 clones listed, about 90% were seen once. Sequencing was performed on tumor tissue, taken after IRX-2 immunotherapy. These receptor sequences come from a human donor with breast cancer. The CDR3 runs from the conserved cysteine through the conserved F or W. A D gene is named only where the DNA matches it firmly.

TGTGCCAGCAGCCAGAGCGTCCCGGGACTAGCGGGGGGTCCCACAGATACGCAGTATTTT,CASSQSVPGLAGGPTDTQYF,20,TRBD2,TRBJ2-3,TRBV14
TGCGCCAGCAGCTTGGTCGGACAGGGTATTAATGAAAAACTGTTTTTT,CASSLVGQGINEKLFF,16,TRBD1,TRBJ1-4,TRBV5-1
TGTGCCAGCAGTTTGGGGACAGAGCAGTTCTTC,CASSLGTEQFF,11,NA,TRBJ2-1,TRBV7-3
TGTGCCAGTAGTAATCGCGTGGGGACAGGGGCCGATGAGCAGTTCTTC,CASSNRVGTGADEQFF,16,TRBD1,TRBJ2-1,TRBV19
TGTGCCTCTCTTGGCCTTGACCCGGGAGGAAACACCATATATTTT,CASLGLDPGGNTIYF,15,NA,TRBJ1-3,TRBV19
TGTGCCACCAGCAGACAAAGCGGGGGGATCTACAATGAGCAGTTCTTC,CATSRQSGGIYNEQFF,16,TRBD2,TRBJ2-1,TRBV15
TGTGCCAGCCGGGAGATTATGAACACTGAAGCTTTCTTT,CASREIMNTEAFF,13,NA,TRBJ1-1,TRBV2
TGTGCCAGCAGTCCGCTCAAGGCCTCTGGGGCCAACGTCCTGACTTTC,CASSPLKASGANVLTF,16,NA,TRBJ2-6,TRBV28
TGTGCCAGCAGTTTAGCCGGGTACTATGGCTACACCTTC,CASSLAGYYGYTF,13,NA,TRBJ1-2,TRBV28
TGTGCCAGCAGCTCAACAGGGGGCGGATTTGGAACTGAAGCTTTCTTT,CASSSTGGGFGTEAFF,16,TRBD1,TRBJ1-1,TRBV11-2
TGTGCCAGTAGCCTACTAGCGGGGGGGTTTGGGACCCAGTACTTC,CASSLLAGGFGTQYF,15,TRBD2,TRBJ2-5,TRBV19
TGTGCCAGCAGCTTAGATGGTGGGCGAAGCAATCAGCCCCAGCATTTT,CASSLDGGRSNQPQHF,16,NA,TRBJ1-5,TRBV5-4
TGCGCCAGCAGCCGTGGCGGACCAAACCAAGAGACCCAGTACTTC,CASSRGGPNQETQYF,15,NA,TRBJ2-5,TRBV10-2